One sample yielded the 28 T cell receptor beta chains listed below, sequenced in a study of blood T cell repertoires in COVID-19 (TCRdb year 2020). Library preparation was by the immunoSEQ multiplex PCR assay. Drawn from immuneACCESS, this table holds only the in-frame rearrangements with V and J called that TCRdb kept. Clones are partly lost; checked studies trace under half to an unresolved V gene and leave the rest unexplained. Here the sample has about 120,000 clones; 85% occur a single time. The ten largest clones capture about 3.6% of the sample. Sequences were obtained from peripheral blood. The receptors were sampled from a man aged 35-49 years with acute or convalescent COVID-19.

The genes are TRBV30 and TRBJ1-1; D is undetermined. Trimming took off 0 bases at V and 0 bases at J, with 11 bases between the two ends. This CDR3 contains 15 residues. Germline V lookup: CDR1 GTSNPN, CDR2 SVGIG (reference sequence). CDR3 in DNA: TGTGCCTGGAGTGTCCAAACTCATCTGAACACTGAAGCTTTCTTT. This translates into CAWSVQTHLNTEAFF. Full variable domain (missing parts from reference TRBV30 and TRBJ1-1): SQTIHQWPATLVQPVGSPLSLECTVEGTSNPNLYWYRQAAGRGLQLLFYSVGIGQISSEVPQNLSASRPQDRQFILSSKKLLLSDSGFYLCAWSVQTHLNTEAFFGQGTRLTVV.

The chain employs TRBV7-2 and TRBJ2-3, with D unclear. Trimming removed 2 bases at V and 1 base at J, with 4 bases between. The CDR3 extends over 13 amino acids. Per germline, CDR1 SGHTA and CDR2 FQGNSA. CDR3 sequence reads: CASSLLGTDTQYF. The CDR3 DNA sequence: TGTGCCAGCAGCTTATTAGGCACAGATACGCAGTATTTT.

The chain joins TRBV19 to TRBJ2-3; 10 positions agree with TRBD2. The CDR3 has 14 amino acids. CDR1 is LNHDA and CDR2 is SQIVND in the germline V gene (reference sequence). V shed 6 bases, J shed 4 bases, and the junction held 4 bases outside the gene matches. In nucleotides, the CDR3 is TGTGCCAGTAGAACGAGCGGGGGGGCAGATACGCAGTATTTT. It encodes CASRTSGGADTQYF.

This clone was counted a single time. This chain uses TRBV29-1 with TRBJ2-1; D not certain. The ends were cut back, 1 base at V and 2 bases at J, with 6 bases in the middle. Germline V gene sequence: CDR1 SQVTM, CDR2 ANQGSEA. The CDR3 length is 13 residues. CDR3 loop: CSVEGLTYNEQFF. The CDR3 coding sequence is TGCAGCGTTGAAGGCCTAACCTACAATGAGCAGTTCTTC.

The rearrangement joins TRBV18 to TRBJ1-1; D unclear. Between the trimmed V and J ends, which lost 2 bases and 5 bases, there was a span of 9 bases. This CDR3 contains 13 residues. The V gene's germline CDR1 is KGHSH and CDR2 LQKENI. The CDR3 DNA reads as TGTGCCAGCTCACCATTCAGAGGGACTGAAGCTTTCTTT. It encodes CASSPFRGTEAFF.

This chain uses TRBV6-4 with TRBJ2-7; maybe TRBD1 (6 bases). The CDR3 sequence is 15 residues long. V was trimmed by 1 base and J by 7 bases, leaving 17 bases between them. Germline values: CDR1 MRHNA, CDR2 SNTAGT. CDR3 bases: TGTGCCAGCAGTGACTTTTCTAGACAGGAGGAGGAGCAGTACTTC. It translates to CASSDFSRQEEEQYF.

This chain links TRBV25-1 with TRBJ2-7; the D gene is possibly TRBD2 (6 bases). Trimming shortened V by 3 bases and J by 1 base, and 10 bases separated the two germline ends. Germline CDR1 reads MGHDK; CDR2 reads SYGVNS. The CDR3 length is 14 residues. The DNA for the CDR3 is TGTGCCAGCAGTGAGGCCGGGGGATCCTACGAGCAGTACTTC. Its protein product is CASSEAGGSYEQYF.

The CDR3 protein is CASSPLAGATDTQYF. The CDR3 bases are TGTGCCAGCAGTCCACTAGCGGGGGCGACAGATACGCAGTATTTT. The J gene is TRBJ2-3, the V gene TRBV27; TRBD2 matches 11 bases. Per germline, CDR1 MNHEY and CDR2 SMNVEV (reference sequence). This CDR3 spans 15 amino acids. V shed 5 bases, J shed 3 bases, and the junction held 4 bases outside the gene matches.

This clone was observed once. The V and J genes are TRBV4-2 and TRBJ2-1; TRBD2 is a possible D gene (7 bases). CDR3 length equals 21 residues. Germline lookup yields CDR1 LGHNA and CDR2 YNFKEQ. Trimming shortened V by 3 bases and J by 0 bases, and 27 bases separated the two germline ends. CDR3 sequence (DNA): TGTGCCAGCAGCCATCCCGAGTTTGAGGCGGGGGCCCGAAGCTCCTACAATGAGCAGTTCTTC. Translation: CASSHPEFEAGARSSYNEQFF.

Written as DNA, the CDR3 is TGCAGCGTAACCGGGACAGGGAAGTACGAGCAGTACTTC. It yields the protein CSVTGTGKYEQYF. This chain links TRBV29-1 with TRBJ2-7; 9 bases align to TRBD1. The CDR3 extends over 13 amino acids. The V segment lost 6 bases and the J segment 4 bases; nucleotides outside the gene matches: 7. Looked up from germline, CDR1 is SQVTM and CDR2 is ANQGSEA.

The CDR3 nucleotides are TGTGCCAGCAGTGCCCGACACAGCCAAGAGACCCAGTACTTC. Translated: CASSARHSQETQYF. J is TRBJ2-5 and V is TRBV2, with D unclear. Germline V gene lookup returns CDR1 SNHLY and CDR2 FYNNEI. The CDR3 extends over 14 amino acids. V was pared by 4 bases and J by 1 base, with 10 bases between.

The V gene is TRBV4-2, the J gene TRBJ2-1; D might be TRBD1 (7 bases). The CDR3 has 16 residues. The V and J ends lost 0 bases and 4 bases respectively, with 13 bases between them. Germline V CDR1 and CDR2: LGHNA, YNFKEQ. CDR3 nucleotide sequence: TGTGCCAGCAGCCAAGATCTACCAGGGGGGTACAATGAGCAGTTCTTC. This translates into CASSQDLPGGYNEQFF.

The rearrangement joins TRBV6-4 to TRBJ2-3, with a weak D call TRBD1 (6 bases). The CDR3 sequence is 14 residues long. The V end was cut by 3 bases, the J end by 2 bases, with 9 bases between. CDR1 is MRHNA and CDR2 is SNTAGT in the germline V gene. CDR3 amino acids: CASSEQGATDTQYF. The CDR3 bases are TGTGCCAGCAGTGAACAGGGTGCCACAGATACGCAGTATTTT.

V is TRBV21-1 and J is TRBJ1-6; TRBD1 reflects the table's D call only, with no check against the DNA. TRBV21-1 is shown as a pseudogene. This CDR3 region has 15 residues. DNA for the CDR3: TGTGCCAGCAGCAAAGCAACGCGACAAAATTCACCCCTCCACTTT. This encodes CASSKATRQNSPLHF.

This chain joins TRBV13 and TRBJ1-6, with 8 positions matching TRBD1. V dropped 5 bases and J dropped 5; count of bases not matched to a gene: 5. The CDR3 covers 15 residues. The germline gives CDR1 PRHDT, CDR2 FYEKMQ (reference sequence). CDR3 in amino acids: CASSIYRGNNSPLHF. CDR3 bases: TGTGCCAGCAGCATCTACAGGGGGAATAATTCACCCCTCCACTTT.

J is TRBJ2-1 and V is TRBV18; 8 bases are shared with TRBD2. V lost 3 bases, J lost 4 bases, and 5 bases stayed unmatched. This CDR3 is built from 15 residues. Germline lookup yields CDR1 KGHSH and CDR2 LQKENI. In DNA, the CDR3 is TGTGCCAGCTCACCCTCGGGGGGGGGATACAATGAGCAGTTCTTC. The encoded protein is CASSPSGGGYNEQFF.

The J gene is TRBJ1-4, the V gene TRBV7-2, with D perhaps matching TRBD1 (5 bases). CDR3 length: 16 amino acids. Germline-derived CDR1 and CDR2 are SGHTA and FQGNSA. V was trimmed by 6 bases and J by 0 bases, leaving 14 bases between them. The CDR3 DNA is TGTGCCAGCAGTTCCGGACAAACTTCAACTAATGAAAAACTGTTTTTT. Its translation: CASSSGQTSTNEKLFF.

This rearrangement joins TRBV4-3 to TRBJ1-1; D might be TRBD1 (6 bases). The length of the CDR3 is 15 residues. Per germline, CDR1 LGHNA and CDR2 YSLEER. With 4 bases removed from V and 6 bases from J, the gap between germline ends came to 18 bases. CDR3 protein: CASSPGDSRSAEAFF. CDR3 sequence (DNA): TGCGCCAGCAGCCCAGGGGATTCCAGGAGCGCTGAAGCTTTCTTT.

V is TRBV7-9 and J is TRBJ1-6; 7 bases agree with TRBD1. Germline CDR1 SEHNR, CDR2 FQNEAQ (reference sequence). J gave up 8 bases and V 5 bases, and 3 bases lay outside the gene matches. There are 13 residues in the CDR3. The CDR3 DNA follows: TGTGCCAGCAGCCGGGACAGAGATTCACCCCTCCACTTT. Translation gives CASSRDRDSPLHF.

This chain links TRBV10-3 with TRBJ2-4, with 7 bases lining up with TRBD2. Trimming removed 10 bases from V and 1 base from J; junction bases left unmatched: 10. Germline assignment: CDR1 ENHRY and CDR2 SYGVKD. The CDR3 consists of 15 residues. CDR3 DNA sequence: TGTGCCACCACCCAGGGAGGGGAGGCCAAAAACATTCAGTACTTC. It is translated as CATTQGGEAKNIQYF.

The chain has TRBV9 and TRBJ1-1, with unresolved D. V gave up 4 bases and J gave up 1 base, with 14 bases separating them. CDR3 size: 15 residues. From germline, CDR1 is SGDLS and CDR2 YYNGEE. The CDR3 bases are TGTGCCAGCAGCCCGAGGGCAGCGACGAACACTGAAGCTTTCTTT. Amino acid sequence: CASSPRAATNTEAFF.

The genes are TRBV7-2 and TRBJ1-6; D may be TRBD1 (6 bases). The V end was cut by 5 bases, the J end by 7 bases, with 12 bases between. In germline, CDR1 is SGHTA, CDR2 FQGNSA. CDR3 size: 14 residues. DNA of the CDR3: TGTGCCAGCAGCAGGACAGCAATGAATTCACCCCTCCACTTT. It translates to CASSRTAMNSPLHF. Together with reference TRBV7-2 and TRBJ1-6, the CDR3 gives the full variable domain: GAGVSQSPSNKVTEKGKDVELRCDPISGHTALYWYRQSLGQGLEFLIYFQGNSAPDKSGLPSDRFSAERTGGSVSTLTIQRTQQEDSAVYLCASSRTAMNSPLHFGNGTRLTVT.

This sequence joins TRBV11-1 and TRBJ2-7; TRBD2 agrees at 10 bases. This CDR3 has 16 amino acids. From germline, CDR1 is SGHAT and CDR2 FQDESV (reference sequence). V gave up 7 bases and J gave up 3 bases; unmatched junction bases: 12. The CDR3 sequence is CASTVNPGLANYEQYF. The DNA of the CDR3 is TGTGCCAGCACGGTAAATCCGGGACTAGCGAACTACGAGCAGTACTTC.

The chain has TRBV19 and TRBJ1-1; D call uncertain. Germline CDR1 reads LNHDA; CDR2 reads SQIVND (reference sequence). The CDR3 extends over 14 amino acids. Between the trimmed V and J ends, which lost 2 bases and 0 bases, there was a span of 7 bases. The chain's CDR3 is CASSITVMNTEAFF. The CDR3 DNA is TGTGCCAGTAGTATAACGGTCATGAACACTGAAGCTTTCTTT.

The chain couples TRBV19 to TRBJ1-4; 12 bases fit TRBD1. The CDR3 is made up of 15 amino acids. J was trimmed by 8 bases and V by 3 bases; bases with no gene match: 4. Germline V CDR1 and CDR2: LNHDA, SQIVND (reference sequence). CDR3 sequence: CASSMGQGAREKLFF. DNA for the CDR3: TGTGCCAGTAGTATGGGACAGGGGGCGCGGGAAAAACTGTTTTTT.

The chain joins TRBV9 to TRBJ1-1, with a weak D call TRBD1 (6 bases). The length of the CDR3 is 13 residues. Germline CDR1 SGDLS, CDR2 YYNGEE. V gave up 0 bases and J gave up 8 bases, with 11 bases separating them. The chain's CDR3 is CASSVVDRGEAFF. CDR3 DNA: TGTGCCAGCAGCGTAGTAGATAGGGGGGAAGCTTTCTTT.

This chain joins TRBV7-9 and TRBJ2-3; 7 nucleotides match TRBD2. The germline gives CDR1 SEHNR, CDR2 FQNEAQ (reference sequence). With 2 bases clipped from V and 3 bases from J, the junction kept 5 bases outside the gene matches. This CDR3 contains 15 residues. DNA for the CDR3: TGTGCCAGCAGCTTAACGGGGGGTTGGACAGATACGCAGTATTTT. Encoded protein: CASSLTGGWTDTQYF. The full variable domain, with the rest looked up from reference TRBV7-9 and TRBJ2-3, is DTGVSQNPRHKITKRGQNVTFRCDPISEHNRLYWYRQTLGQGPEFLTYFQNEAQLEKSRLLSDRFSAERPKGSFSTLEIQRTEQGDSAMYLCASSLTGGWTDTQYFGPGTRLTVL.

This chain links TRBV10-2 with TRBJ2-5, with 9 nucleotides matching TRBD1. The germline CDR1 and CDR2 sequences are WSHSY and SAAADI. The CDR3 consists of 14 residues. V shed 6 bases, J shed 10 bases, and the junction held 12 bases outside the gene matches. The CDR3 DNA reads as TGCGCCAGCAGCACACCGGGACAGGGTAGTAACCAGTACTTC. Translation gives CASSTPGQGSNQYF.